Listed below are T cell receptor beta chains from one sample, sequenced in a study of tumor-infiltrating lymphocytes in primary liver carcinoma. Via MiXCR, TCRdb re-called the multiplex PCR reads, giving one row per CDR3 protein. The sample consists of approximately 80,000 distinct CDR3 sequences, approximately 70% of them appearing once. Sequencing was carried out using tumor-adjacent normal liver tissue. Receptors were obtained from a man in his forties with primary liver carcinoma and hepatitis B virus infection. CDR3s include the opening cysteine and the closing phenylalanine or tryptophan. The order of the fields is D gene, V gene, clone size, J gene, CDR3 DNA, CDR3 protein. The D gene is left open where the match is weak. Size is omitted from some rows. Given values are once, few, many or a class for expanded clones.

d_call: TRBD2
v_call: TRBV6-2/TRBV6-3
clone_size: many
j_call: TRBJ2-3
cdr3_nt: TGTGCCAGCAGTTCAAGACTAGCGGGAGTTGGAACAGATACGCAGTATTTT
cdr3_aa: CASSSRLAGVGTDTQYF

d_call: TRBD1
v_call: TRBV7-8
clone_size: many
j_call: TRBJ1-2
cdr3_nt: TGTGCCAGCAGCCCCCGGACAGGGGTTAACTATGGCTACACCTTC
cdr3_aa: CASSPRTGVNYGYTF

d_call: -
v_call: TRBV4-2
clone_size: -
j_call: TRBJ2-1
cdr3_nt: TGTACCAGCAGCCATGTTAGTTTTTCCGGCAATGAGCAGCTCTTC
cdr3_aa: CTSSHVSFSGNEQLF

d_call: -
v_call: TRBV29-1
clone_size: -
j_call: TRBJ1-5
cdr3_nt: TGCAGCGTTGTGTTAGCGGGAGCATCAGCACAGCATTTT
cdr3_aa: CSVVLAGASAQHF

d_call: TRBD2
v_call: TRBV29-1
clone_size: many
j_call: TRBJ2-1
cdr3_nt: TGCAGCGGGGTACGGGAGGTCGATGAGCAGTTCTTC
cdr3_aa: CSGVREVDEQFF

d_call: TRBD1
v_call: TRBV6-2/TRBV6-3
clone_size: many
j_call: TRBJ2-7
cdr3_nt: TGTGCCAGCAGTCTGACAGGGGGCCCCTGGGAGCAGTACTTC
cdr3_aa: CASSLTGGPWEQYF

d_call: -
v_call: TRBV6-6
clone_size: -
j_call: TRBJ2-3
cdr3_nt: TGTGCCAGCAGTCCCAGGGGCACAGATACGCAGTATTTT
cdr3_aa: CASSPRGTDTQYF

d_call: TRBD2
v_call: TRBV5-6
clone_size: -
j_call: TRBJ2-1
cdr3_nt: TGTGCCAGCAGCTTGGAGCTAGCGGGAATCTACAATGAGCAGTTCTTC
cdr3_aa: CASSLELAGIYNEQFF

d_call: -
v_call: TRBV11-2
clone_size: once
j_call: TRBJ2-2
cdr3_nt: TGCGTCAGCAGCTTAGCGACAGGTAACACCGGGGAGCTGTTTTTT
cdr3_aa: CVSSLATGNTGELFF

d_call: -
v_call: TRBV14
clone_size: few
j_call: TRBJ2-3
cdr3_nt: TGTGCCAGCAGCCAAGGGTTTAGCACAGATACGCAGTATTTT
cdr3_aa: CASSQGFSTDTQYF

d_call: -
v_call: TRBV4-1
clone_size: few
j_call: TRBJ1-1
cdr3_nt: TGCGCCAGCAGCCAAGATGGGCACAACGAAGCTTTCTTT
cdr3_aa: CASSQDGHNEAFF

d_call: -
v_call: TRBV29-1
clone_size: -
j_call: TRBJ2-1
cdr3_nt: TGCAGTGTCCTCCCAGGGGGGAATGAGCAGTTCTTC
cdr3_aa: CSVLPGGNEQFF

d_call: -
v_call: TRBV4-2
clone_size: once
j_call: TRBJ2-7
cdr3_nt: TGTGTCAGCAGCCAAGAAACAGCAGTCTGCGAGCAGTACTTC
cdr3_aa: CVSSQETAVCEQYF

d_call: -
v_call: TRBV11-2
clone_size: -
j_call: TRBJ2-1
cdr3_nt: TGTACTAGCAGCCGTGAACTAGGGTATGAGCAGTTCTTC
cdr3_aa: CTSSRELGYEQFF

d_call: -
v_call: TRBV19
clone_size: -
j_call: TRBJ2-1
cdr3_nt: TGTGCCAGTAGTAGAGGTCACAATGGGCAGTTCTTC
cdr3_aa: CASSRGHNGQFF

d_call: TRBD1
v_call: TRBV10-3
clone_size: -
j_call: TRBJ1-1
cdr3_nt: TGTGCCACCACAGGGGGGCCCCACACTGAAGCTTTCTTT
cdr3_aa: CATTGGPHTEAFF

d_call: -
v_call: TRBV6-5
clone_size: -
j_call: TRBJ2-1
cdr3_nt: TGTGCCAGCAGTTTCCTGACAGGACCCTATAATGAGCAGTTCTTC
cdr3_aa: CASSFLTGPYNEQFF

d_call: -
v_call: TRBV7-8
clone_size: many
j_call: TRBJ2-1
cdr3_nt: TGTGCCAGCAGCATGGTTGGGGGAGGCCCCTACAATGAGCAGTTCTTC
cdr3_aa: CASSMVGGGPYNEQFF